This entry concerns a single T cell receptor beta chain. The antigen is unknown. The data stem from a study of cytomegalovirus exposure and HLA in healthy donors. Turning to the study itself: In an earlier analysis, 95 million to 130 million unique TCR beta sequences were found from some 200 million T cells.

Germline V CDR1 and CDR2: SNHLY, FYNNEI. The CDR3 is 13 residues long. The V end was cut by 5 bases, the J end by 4 bases, with 9 bases between. The study's findings and limits: Segments of the TCR beta V type were, in most cases, productive about 87% or about 30% of the time in an earlier analysis. Reports state that TCR beta sequences accurately predicted most subjects' HLA-A and HLA-B alleles.

PCR primers comprised 60 Vbeta and 13 Jbeta primers. Clones were sequenced by immunoSEQ multiplex PCR, and TCRdb holds only the in-frame ones, with some missing. The specimen's table records about 210,000 clones. This clonotype was obtained from a woman aged 25-40 years in good health and CMV-seropositive. The sequencing sample was made of PBMCs. The V and J genes are TRBV2 and TRBJ2-1; maybe TRBD2 (5 bases). Here the CDR3 reads CASSMTTYNEQFF. CDR3 DNA sequence: TGTGCCAGCAGTATGACTACATACAATGAGCAGTTCTTC.